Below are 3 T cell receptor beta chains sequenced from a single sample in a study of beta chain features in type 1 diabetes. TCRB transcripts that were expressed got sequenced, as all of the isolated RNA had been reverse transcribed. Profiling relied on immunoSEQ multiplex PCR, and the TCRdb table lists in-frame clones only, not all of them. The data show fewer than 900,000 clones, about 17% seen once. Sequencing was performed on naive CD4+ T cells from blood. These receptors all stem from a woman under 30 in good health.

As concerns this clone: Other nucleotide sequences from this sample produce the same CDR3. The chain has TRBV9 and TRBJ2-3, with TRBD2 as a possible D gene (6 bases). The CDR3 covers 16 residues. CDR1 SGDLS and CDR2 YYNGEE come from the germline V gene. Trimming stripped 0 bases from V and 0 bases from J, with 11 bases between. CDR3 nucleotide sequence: TGTGCCAGCAGCGTAGCCCCCGGGACTAGCACAGATACGCAGTATTTT. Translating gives CASSVAPGTSTDTQYF.

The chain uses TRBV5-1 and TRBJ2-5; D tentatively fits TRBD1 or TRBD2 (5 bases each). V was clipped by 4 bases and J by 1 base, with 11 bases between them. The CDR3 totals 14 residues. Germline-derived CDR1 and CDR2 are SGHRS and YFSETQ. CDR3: CASSGGRPQETQYF. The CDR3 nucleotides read TGCGCCAGCAGCGGGGGACGGCCCCAAGAGACCCAGTACTTC.

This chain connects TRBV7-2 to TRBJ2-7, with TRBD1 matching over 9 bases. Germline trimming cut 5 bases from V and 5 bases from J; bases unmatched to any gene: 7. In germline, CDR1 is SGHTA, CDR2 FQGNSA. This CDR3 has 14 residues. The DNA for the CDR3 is TGTGCCAGCAGCCGGGGACAGGGTCTCAACGAGCAGTACTTC. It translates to CASSRGQGLNEQYF.